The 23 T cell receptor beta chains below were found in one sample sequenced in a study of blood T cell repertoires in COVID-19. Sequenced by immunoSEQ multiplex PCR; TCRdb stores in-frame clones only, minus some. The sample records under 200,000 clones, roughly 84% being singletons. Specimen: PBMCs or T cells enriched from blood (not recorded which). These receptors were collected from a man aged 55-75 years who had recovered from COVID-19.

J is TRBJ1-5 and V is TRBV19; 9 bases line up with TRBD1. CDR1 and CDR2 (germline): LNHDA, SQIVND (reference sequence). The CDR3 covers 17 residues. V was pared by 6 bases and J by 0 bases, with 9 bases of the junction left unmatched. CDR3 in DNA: TGTGCCAGTAGGGTGACAGGGGGGACGTATAGCAATCAGCCCCAGCATTTT. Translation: CASRVTGGTYSNQPQHF.

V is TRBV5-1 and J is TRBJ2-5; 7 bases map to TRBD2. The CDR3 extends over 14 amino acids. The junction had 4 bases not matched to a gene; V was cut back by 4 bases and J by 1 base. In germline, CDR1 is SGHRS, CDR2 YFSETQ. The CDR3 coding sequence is TGCGCCAGCAGCAAGAGCGGGACCCAAGAGACCCAGTACTTC. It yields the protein CASSKSGTQETQYF.

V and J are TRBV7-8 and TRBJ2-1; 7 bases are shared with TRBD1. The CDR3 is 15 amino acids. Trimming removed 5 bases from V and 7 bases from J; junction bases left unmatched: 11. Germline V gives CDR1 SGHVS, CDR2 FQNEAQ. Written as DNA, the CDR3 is TGTGCCAGCAGCGGCCTCAAAGGGACAGTGAATGAGCAGTTCTTC. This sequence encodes CASSGLKGTVNEQFF.

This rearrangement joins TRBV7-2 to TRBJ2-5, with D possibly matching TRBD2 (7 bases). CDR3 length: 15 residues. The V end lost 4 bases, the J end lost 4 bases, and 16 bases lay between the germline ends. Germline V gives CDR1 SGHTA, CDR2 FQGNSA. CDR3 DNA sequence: TGTGCCAGCAGCTCCCAAGTGGGGGGGGCAGAGACCCAGTACTTC. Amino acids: CASSSQVGGAETQYF.

CDR3 residues: CASSLGRSAGSATEAFF. In DNA, the CDR3 is TGTGCCAGCAGCTTAGGTAGGAGTGCAGGGTCGGCCACTGAAGCTTTCTTT. V usage is TRBV7-9 and J usage is TRBJ1-1, with D perhaps TRBD1 (5 bases). The ends were cut back, 1 base at V and 4 bases at J, with 19 bases in the middle. This CDR3 comprises 17 residues. Per the germline V gene, CDR1 is SEHNR and CDR2 is FQNEAQ (reference sequence).

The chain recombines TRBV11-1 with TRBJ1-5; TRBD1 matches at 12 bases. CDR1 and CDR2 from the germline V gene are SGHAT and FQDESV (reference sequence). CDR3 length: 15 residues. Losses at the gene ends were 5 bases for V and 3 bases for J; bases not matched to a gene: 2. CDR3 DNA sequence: TGTGCCAGCAGCCGGGGACAGGGGGCCAATCAGCCCCAGCATTTT. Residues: CASSRGQGANQPQHF.

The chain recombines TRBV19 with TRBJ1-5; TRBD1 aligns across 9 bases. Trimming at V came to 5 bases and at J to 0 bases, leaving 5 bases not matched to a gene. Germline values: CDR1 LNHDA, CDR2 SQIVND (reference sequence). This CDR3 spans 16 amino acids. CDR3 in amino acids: CASSADRGISNQPQHF. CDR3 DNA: TGTGCCAGTAGTGCCGACAGGGGGATTAGCAATCAGCCCCAGCATTTT.

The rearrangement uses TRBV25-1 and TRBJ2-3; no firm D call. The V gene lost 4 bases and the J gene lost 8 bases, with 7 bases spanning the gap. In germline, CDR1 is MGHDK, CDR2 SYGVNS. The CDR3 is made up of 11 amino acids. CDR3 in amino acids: CASSVSSTQYF. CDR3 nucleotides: TGTGCCAGCAGTGTTAGCTCTACGCAGTATTTT.

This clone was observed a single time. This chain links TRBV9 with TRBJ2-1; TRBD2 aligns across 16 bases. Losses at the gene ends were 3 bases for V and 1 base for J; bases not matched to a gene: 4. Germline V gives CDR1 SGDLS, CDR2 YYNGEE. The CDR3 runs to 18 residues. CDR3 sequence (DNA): TGTGCCAGCAGCGCAGCGGGACTAGCGGGAGGGTCCTACAATGAGCAGTTCTTC. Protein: CASSAAGLAGGSYNEQFF.

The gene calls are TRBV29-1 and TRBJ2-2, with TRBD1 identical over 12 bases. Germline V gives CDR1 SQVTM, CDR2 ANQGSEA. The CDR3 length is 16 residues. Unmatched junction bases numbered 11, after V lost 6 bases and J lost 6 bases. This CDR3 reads CSVSGTGGRIAGELFF. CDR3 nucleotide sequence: TGCAGCGTATCCGGGACAGGGGGCAGAATTGCCGGGGAGCTGTTTTTT.

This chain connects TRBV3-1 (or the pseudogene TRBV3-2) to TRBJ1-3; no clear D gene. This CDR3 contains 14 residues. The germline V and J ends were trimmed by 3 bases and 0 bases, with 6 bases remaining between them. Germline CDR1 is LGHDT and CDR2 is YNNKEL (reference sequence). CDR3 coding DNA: TGTGCCAGCAGCCACCTAGTCTCTGGAAACACCATATATTTT. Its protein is CASSHLVSGNTIYF.

CDR3 nucleotide sequence: TGTGCCAGCAGCCATCCACAGGGAGTTGGGGCCAACGTCCTGACTTTC. As protein: CASSHPQGVGANVLTF. The chain couples TRBV14 to TRBJ2-6; weak D call: TRBD1 (6 bases). V was clipped by 3 bases and J by 3 bases, with 12 bases between them. The CDR3 spans 16 residues. Looked up from germline, CDR1 is SGHDN and CDR2 is FVKESK.

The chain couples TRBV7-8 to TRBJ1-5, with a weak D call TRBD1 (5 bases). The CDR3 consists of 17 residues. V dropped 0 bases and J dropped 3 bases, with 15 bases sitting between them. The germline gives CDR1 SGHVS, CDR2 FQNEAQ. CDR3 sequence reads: CASSLASGAGNNQPQHF. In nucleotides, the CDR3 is TGTGCCAGCAGCTTAGCCAGTGGGGCAGGGAACAATCAGCCCCAGCATTTT.

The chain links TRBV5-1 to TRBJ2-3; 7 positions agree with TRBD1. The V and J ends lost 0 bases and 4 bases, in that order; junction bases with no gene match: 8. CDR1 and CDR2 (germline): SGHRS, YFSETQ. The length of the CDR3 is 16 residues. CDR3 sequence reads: CASSLDRGNTPDTQYF. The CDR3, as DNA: TGCGCCAGCAGCTTGGACAGGGGTAATACCCCAGATACGCAGTATTTT. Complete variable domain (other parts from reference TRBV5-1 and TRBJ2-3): KAGVTQTPRYLIKTRGQQVTLSCSPISGHRSVSWYQQTPGQGLQFLFEYFSETQRNKGNFPGRFSGRQFSNSRSEMNVSTLELGDSALYLCASSLDRGNTPDTQYFGPGTRLTVL.

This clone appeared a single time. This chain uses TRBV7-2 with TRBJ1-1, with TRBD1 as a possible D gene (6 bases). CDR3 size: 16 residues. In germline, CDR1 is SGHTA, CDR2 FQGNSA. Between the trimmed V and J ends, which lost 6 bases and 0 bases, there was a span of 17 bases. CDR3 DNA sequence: TGTGCCAGCAGGATAGCTGGGGGGGCTCTGAACACTGAAGCTTTCTTT. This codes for CASRIAGGALNTEAFF.

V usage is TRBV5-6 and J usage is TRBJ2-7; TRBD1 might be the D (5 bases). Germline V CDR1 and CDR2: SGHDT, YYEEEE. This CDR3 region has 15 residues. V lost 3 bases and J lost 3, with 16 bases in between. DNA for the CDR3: TGTGCCAGCAGCTCCCCGACAGAAATCAACTACGAGCAGTACTTC. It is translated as CASSSPTEINYEQYF.

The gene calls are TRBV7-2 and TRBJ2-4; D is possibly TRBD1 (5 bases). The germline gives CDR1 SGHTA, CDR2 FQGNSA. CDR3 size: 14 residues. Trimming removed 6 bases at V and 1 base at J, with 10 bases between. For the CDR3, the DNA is TGTGCCAGCAGGCAGGGATCGGCCAAAAACATTCAGTACTTC. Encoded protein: CASRQGSAKNIQYF.

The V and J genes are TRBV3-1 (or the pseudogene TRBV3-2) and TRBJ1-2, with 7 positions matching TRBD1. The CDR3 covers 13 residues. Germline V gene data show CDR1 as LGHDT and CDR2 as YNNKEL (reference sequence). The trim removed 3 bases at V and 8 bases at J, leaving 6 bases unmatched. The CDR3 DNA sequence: TGTGCCAGCAGCCAGACCCAGGGGGGAGGCTACACCTTC. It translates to CASSQTQGGGYTF.

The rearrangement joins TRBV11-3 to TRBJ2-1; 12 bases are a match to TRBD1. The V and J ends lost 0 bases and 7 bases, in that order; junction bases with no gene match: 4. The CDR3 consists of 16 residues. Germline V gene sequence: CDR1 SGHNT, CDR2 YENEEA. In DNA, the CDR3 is TGTGCCAGCAGCTTAGAACCGGGACAGGGGGCAAATGAGCAGTTCTTC. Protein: CASSLEPGQGANEQFF.

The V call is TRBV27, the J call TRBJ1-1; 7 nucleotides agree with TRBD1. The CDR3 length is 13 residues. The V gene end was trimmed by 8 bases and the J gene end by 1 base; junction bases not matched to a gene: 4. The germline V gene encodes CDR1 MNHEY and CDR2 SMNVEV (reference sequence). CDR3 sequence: CASSQGRNTEAFF. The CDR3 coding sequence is TGTGCCAGCTCACAGGGGCGGAACACTGAAGCTTTCTTT.

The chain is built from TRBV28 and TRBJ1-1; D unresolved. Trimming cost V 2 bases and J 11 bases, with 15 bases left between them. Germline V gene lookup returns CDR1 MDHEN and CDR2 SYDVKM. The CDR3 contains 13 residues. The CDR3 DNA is TGTGCCAGCAGTTTAGGCCAGGTCCTCGATGCTTTCTTT. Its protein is CASSLGQVLDAFF.

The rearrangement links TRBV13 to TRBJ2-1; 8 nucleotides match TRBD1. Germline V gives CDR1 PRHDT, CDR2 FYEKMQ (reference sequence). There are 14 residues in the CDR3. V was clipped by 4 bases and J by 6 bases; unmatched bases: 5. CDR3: CASSSSGQANEQFF. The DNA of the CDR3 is TGTGCCAGCAGCTCCTCGGGACAGGCCAATGAGCAGTTCTTC. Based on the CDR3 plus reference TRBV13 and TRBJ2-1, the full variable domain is AAGVIQSPRHLIKEKRETATLKCYPIPRHDTVYWYQQGPGQDPQFLISFYEKMQSDKGSIPDRFSAQQFSDYHSELNMSSLELGDSALYFCASSSSGQANEQFFGPGTRLTVL.

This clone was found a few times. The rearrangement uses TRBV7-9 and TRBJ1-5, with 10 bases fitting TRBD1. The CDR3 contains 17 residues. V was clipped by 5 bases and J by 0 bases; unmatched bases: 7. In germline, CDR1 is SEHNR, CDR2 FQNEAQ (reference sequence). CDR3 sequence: CASSGGQGGYSNQPQHF. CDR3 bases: TGTGCCAGCAGCGGCGGACAGGGGGGGTATAGCAATCAGCCCCAGCATTTT. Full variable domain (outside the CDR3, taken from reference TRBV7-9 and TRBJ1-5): DTGVSQNPRHKITKRGQNVTFRCDPISEHNRLYWYRQTLGQGPEFLTYFQNEAQLEKSRLLSDRFSAERPKGSFSTLEIQRTEQGDSAMYLCASSGGQGGYSNQPQHFGDGTRLSIL.